The 9 T cell receptor beta chains reported below all come from one sample, sequenced in a study of identical twins. Each CDR3 protein gets one entry after TCRdb re-called the 5' RACE reads with MiXCR. The sample has approximately 890,000 distinct CDR3 sequences; over 9% are singletons. The sample was also reused in another study, on yellow fever vaccine responses in identical twins.

Input material: PBMCs. These receptors all come from a woman aged 18-29 years in good health.

This clonotype was counted between two and nine times. This chain joins TRBV5-1 and TRBJ2-6; 7 bases match TRBD1. The CDR3 contains 18 residues. The ends lost 4 bases at V and 0 bases at J; junction bases unmatched: 10. CDR1 is SGHRS, CDR2 YFSETQ, per germline. CDR3 in amino acids: CASSTGTATVSGANVLTF. CDR3 coding DNA: TGCGCCAGCAGCACCGGGACAGCCACCGTCTCTGGGGCCAACGTCCTGACTTTC.

This clonotype was picked up a small number of times. The chain employs TRBV24-1 and TRBJ2-1, with D maybe TRBD1 (5 bases). Deletions cut 8 bases from V and 2 bases from J, with 9 bases between. The CDR3 runs to 13 residues. Germline V CDR1 and CDR2: KGHDR, SFDVKD. CDR3 protein: CATTQGPYNEQFF. The DNA of the CDR3 is TGTGCCACCACCCAGGGTCCCTACAATGAGCAGTTCTTC.

There are a few counts of this clonotype. CDR3 region: CSARRDRVGTNEKLFF. The CDR3 bases are TGCAGTGCTAGAAGGGACAGGGTAGGAACTAATGAAAAACTGTTTTTT. The chain combines TRBV20-1 with TRBJ1-4; 9 nucleotides line up with TRBD1. Losses at the gene ends were 2 bases for V and 1 base for J; bases not matched to a gene: 5. The CDR3 length is 16 residues. The V gene's germline CDR1 is DFQATT and CDR2 SNEGSKA (reference sequence).

This clonotype was observed a handful of times. The chain carries TRBV20-1 and TRBJ1-1; D is unresolved. CDR1 is DFQATT, CDR2 SNEGSKA, per germline (reference sequence). The CDR3 totals 13 residues. The V end lost 6 bases, the J end lost 1 base, and 12 bases lay between the germline ends. CDR3 loop: CSASRWENTEAFF. The CDR3 DNA reads as TGCAGTGCCTCAAGGTGGGAGAACACTGAAGCTTTCTTT.

V is TRBV5-1 and J is TRBJ2-2, with TRBD2 matching 9 bases. The CDR3 spans 17 residues. Germline V gene sequence: CDR1 SGHRS, CDR2 YFSETQ. V trimming: 4 bases; J trimming: 1 base; junction bases outside the gene matches: 8. CDR3 in amino acids: CASSPRLAVKNTGELFF. The CDR3 coding sequence is TGCGCCAGCAGCCCGAGACTAGCGGTAAAGAACACCGGGGAGCTGTTTTTT.

J is TRBJ2-4 and V is TRBV12-3 or TRBV12-4, with 14 bases fitting TRBD2. Trimming took 7 bases from V and 8 from J; bases not matched to a gene: 10. The CDR3 totals 16 residues. Here the CDR3 reads CASTRGTSGSSHIQYF. The CDR3 DNA reads TGTGCCAGCACCCGGGGGACTAGCGGGAGTTCTCACATTCAGTACTTC.

This clonotype has only one observation. Given a much more abundant clone one base away, this may be a read error. The chain is built from TRBV11-2 and TRBJ2-3; D may match TRBD1 or TRBD2 (6 bases each). Looked up from germline, CDR1 is SGHAT and CDR2 is FQNNGV. With 4 bases removed from V and 4 bases from J, the gap between germline ends came to 12 bases. The CDR3 runs 14 residues. The CDR3 loop is CASSSVGGPDTQYF. The DNA for the CDR3 is TGTGCCAGCAGCTCAGTTGGGGGGCCAGATACGCAGTATTTT.

This clonotype was observed a handful of times. The chain uses TRBV12-3 or TRBV12-4 and TRBJ2-2, with TRBD1 matching over 11 bases. The CDR3 is 15 amino acids. V shed 3 bases, J shed 6 bases, and the junction held 3 bases outside the gene matches. CDR3 DNA: TGTGCCAGCAGTTTGAGGACAGGGGGCCCCGGGGAGCTGTTTTTT. This gives the protein CASSLRTGGPGELFF.

The chain combines TRBV9 with TRBJ2-1; 8 nucleotides align to TRBD2. J gave up 4 bases and V 0 bases, and 3 bases lay outside the gene matches. Germline values: CDR1 SGDLS, CDR2 YYNGEE. This CDR3 is built from 15 residues. CDR3 DNA sequence: TGTGCCAGCAGCGTAGATACTAGCGGATACAATGAGCAGTTCTTC. Protein product: CASSVDTSGYNEQFF.